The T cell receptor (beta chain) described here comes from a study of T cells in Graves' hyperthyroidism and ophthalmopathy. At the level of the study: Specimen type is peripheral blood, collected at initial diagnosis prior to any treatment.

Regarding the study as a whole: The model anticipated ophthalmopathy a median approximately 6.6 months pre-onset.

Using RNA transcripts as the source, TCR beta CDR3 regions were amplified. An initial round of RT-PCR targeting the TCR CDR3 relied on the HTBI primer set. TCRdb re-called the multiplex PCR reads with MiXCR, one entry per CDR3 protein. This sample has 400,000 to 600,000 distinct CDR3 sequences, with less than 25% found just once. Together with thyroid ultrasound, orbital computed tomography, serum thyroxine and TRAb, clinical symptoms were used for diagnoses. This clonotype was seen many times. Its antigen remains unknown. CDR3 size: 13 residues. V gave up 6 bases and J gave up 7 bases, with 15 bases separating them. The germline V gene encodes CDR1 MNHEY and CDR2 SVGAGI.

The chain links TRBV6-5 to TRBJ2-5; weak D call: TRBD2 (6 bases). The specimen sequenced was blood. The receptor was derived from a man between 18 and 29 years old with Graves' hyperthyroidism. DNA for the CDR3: TGTGCCAGCAGCGCGGGACTCCGGAGGACCCAGTACTTC. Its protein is CASSAGLRRTQYF.